Reported below is one T cell receptor beta chain. The antigen remains unidentified. Gene names and germline refer to mouse. Coverage ceases 1 residue before the CDR3 finishes, and the germline J gene fills in the end. V lost 6 bases to trimming and J lost 1 base, with 10 bases between them. CDR1 is SGHND and CDR2 is FRSKSL in the germline V gene. The CDR3 extends over 14 amino acids. This sample is drawn from a study of tissue T cells after allogeneic stem cell transplantation. General study findings and limits: Blood and spleen captured only part of the tissue TCR repertoire. TCR repertoires tracked anatomic similarity, regardless of disease or transplant status.

Clones were read by immunoSEQ multiplex PCR, and TCRdb kept only the in-frame ones, dropping some. The sample has roughly 50,000 clones, around 70% seen once; the top ten hold about 0.7%. The V call is TRBV15, the J call TRBJ1-5, with D hard to call. What was sequenced was sorted cells pooled from one or two spleens. This TCR derives from a pool of C57BL/6 mice in good health. The CDR3 DNA, read in part, is TGTGCCAGCAGCCCCGGGATCAACAACCAGGCTCCGCTT. Residues: CASSPGINNQAPL. Given in full, the CDR3 is CASSPGINNQAPLF.